Ten or more counts support the clone carrying this T cell receptor (beta chain). Antigen: not known. Isolation of PBMCs was performed using roughly 10 ml of fresh peripheral blood. Amplification of the TCR beta CDR3 regions used RNA transcripts (as template). The first round was an RT-PCR with HTBI primers, and the second round was a multiplex PCR. TCRdb re-analysed the multiplex PCR reads in MiXCR, keeping a single row per CDR3 protein. The sample records about 660,000 distinct CDR3 sequences, roughly two fifths being singletons. This entry comes from a study of Graves' ophthalmopathy and Graves' hyperthyroidism. Overall study: The study drew peripheral blood at initial diagnosis, before any treatment. Study findings and constraints: Discrimination between ophthalmopathy and stable hyperthyroidism by a 13-signature model showed 87.88% sensitivity and roughly 80% specificity. Among expanded thyroid clonotypes above 0.001 frequency, most also occurred in blood.

CDR1 and CDR2 from the germline V gene are SGHVS and FNYEAQ. The CDR3 is 17 amino acids. Trimming at V came to 3 bases and at J to 7 bases, leaving 12 bases not matched to a gene. The sequence derives from an adult man with Graves' ophthalmopathy. The rearrangement joins TRBV7-6 to TRBJ1-6; 7 bases are a match to TRBD1. Sequences were obtained from peripheral blood. The CDR3 nucleotides read TGTGCCAGCAGCTTGGGGACAGCTATTACCCCAAATTCACCCCTCCACTTT. Translating gives CASSLGTAITPNSPLHF.